This T cell receptor beta chain came from a study of regulatory T cells in long-lasting Graves disease. Indicated time point: persistent/refractory GD, antithyroid drugs over 5 years with positive TRAb. Following extraction of RNA from PBMCs, that RNA was used to make the TCR library. A few counts support this clonotype. The CDR3 spans 16 residues. The V end lost 6 bases, the J end lost 6 bases, and 20 bases lay between the germline ends. Building the TCR beta libraries relied on iRepertoire HTBI primers, and CDR3 regions underwent Arm-PCR. TCRdb re-derived calls from the multiplex PCR reads in MiXCR, one entry per CDR3 protein. This sample has roughly 700,000 distinct CDR3 sequences, with 25% to 35% found just once.

The origin of this receptor is a female donor with Graves disease. The input for sequencing was peripheral blood mononuclear cells (PBMCs), taken when the disease was refractory, from a patient treated with antithyroid drugs. The chain has TRBV12-3 or TRBV12-4 and TRBJ2-2; D call uncertain. CDR3 coding DNA: TGTGCCAGCAGGTTTAGGGTCCAGTCCAGCTCCGGGGAGCTGTTTTTT. Its translation: CASRFRVQSSSGELFF.